One sample yielded the 22 T cell receptor beta chains listed below, sequenced in a study of blood T cell repertoires in COVID-19. TCRdb keeps only in-frame clones here, not all; method: immunoSEQ multiplex PCR. Among some 200,000 clones, about nine tenths were seen once, and the ten largest hold more than 3%. Input material: peripheral blood. The source of these receptors is a man between 65 and 85 years old with acute or convalescent COVID-19.

This clone has a handful of counts. In nucleotides, the CDR3 is TGTGCCAGCAGTCCCCCAGGGGGCGTGGGTGAAAAACTGTTTTTT. Its protein product is CASSPPGGVGEKLFF. The J gene is TRBJ1-4, the V gene TRBV27; TRBD1 matches at 8 bases. CDR3 size: 15 residues. The V gene end was trimmed by 5 bases and the J gene end by 7 bases; junction bases not matched to a gene: 9. Germline CDR1 and CDR2: MNHEY and SMNVEV (reference sequence).

This clone was detected a few times. This chain connects TRBV7-2 to TRBJ2-3, with D maybe TRBD2 (5 bases). The CDR3 runs 12 residues. CDR1 is SGHTA, CDR2 FQGNSA, per germline. V was pared by 5 bases and J by 5 bases, with 8 bases between. CDR3 sequence: CASSERVDTQYF. The CDR3 DNA follows: TGTGCCAGCAGCGAGAGGGTAGATACGCAGTATTTT.

A note on this clone: One junction end disagrees with the germline gene, perhaps due to a read error. The chain links TRBV13 to TRBJ2-7; 11 bases map to TRBD2. The CDR3 consists of 14 residues. Germline V CDR1 and CDR2: PRHDT, FYEKMQ (reference sequence). The CDR3 here is CASRLAGGPHEQYF. CDR3 in DNA: TGTGCCAGCAGATTAGCGGGGGGGCCCCACGAGCAGTACTTC.

This clone was detected only a few times. The chain combines TRBV28 with TRBJ1-5, with D possibly matching TRBD1 (5 bases). Germline CDR1 and CDR2: MDHEN and SYDVKM. The CDR3 length is 15 residues. Trimming pared 7 bases from V and 2 bases from J, leaving 15 bases between. Written as DNA, the CDR3 is TGTGCCAGCACCTCGGGCAGGGAGGGCAATCAGCCCCAGCATTTT. This sequence encodes CASTSGREGNQPQHF.

The chain joins TRBV29-1 to TRBJ1-1; 7 positions agree with TRBD1. The germline V gene has CDR1 SQVTM and CDR2 ANQGSEA. CDR3 size: 14 residues. The V gene end was trimmed by 4 bases and the J gene end by 1 base; junction bases not matched to a gene: 6. The CDR3 DNA reads TGCAGCGTTGTTGGGACAGCGGAGAACACTGAAGCTTTCTTT. Translated: CSVVGTAENTEAFF.

This chain joins TRBV18 and TRBJ1-6; D is undetermined. There are 15 residues in the CDR3. The V gene's germline CDR1 is KGHSH and CDR2 LQKENI. Trimming pared 3 bases from V and 6 bases from J, leaving 12 bases between. The CDR3: CASSPSGLINSPLHF. The CDR3 DNA sequence: TGTGCCAGCTCACCGTCAGGCCTCATTAATTCACCCCTCCACTTT.

The V call is TRBV19, the J call TRBJ2-7, with TRBD1 matching 10 bases. The CDR3 totals 16 residues. The trim removed 6 bases at V and 2 bases at J, leaving 10 bases unmatched. The germline V gene encodes CDR1 LNHDA and CDR2 SQIVND (reference sequence). The DNA of the CDR3 is TGTGCCAGTAGCCCCCTTTTGGACAGGGGGACCTACGAGCAGTACTTC. Translation: CASSPLLDRGTYEQYF.

CDR3 sequence (DNA): TGTGCCAGCAGCGACCAGGGAACTTATCAGCCCCAGCATTTT. Protein sequence: CASSDQGTYQPQHF. The genes are TRBV6-5 and TRBJ1-5, with D perhaps TRBD1 (5 bases). In germline, CDR1 is MNHEY, CDR2 SVGAGI. V shed 6 bases and J shed 5 bases, with 14 bases lying between them. CDR3 length: 14 amino acids.

This rearrangement joins TRBV18 to TRBJ1-1; D gene unclear. V gave up 1 base and J gave up 0 bases, with 9 bases separating them. The V gene's germline CDR1 is KGHSH and CDR2 LQKENI. The CDR3 is 15 amino acids. The CDR3 bases are TGTGCCAGCTCACCACAATCACAAATGAACACTGAAGCTTTCTTT. Protein: CASSPQSQMNTEAFF. The full variable domain, rest sourced from reference TRBV18 and TRBJ1-1, is NAGVMQNPRHLVRRRGQEARLRCSPMKGHSHVYWYRQLPEEGLKFMVYLQKENIIDESGMPKERFSAEFPKEGPSILRIQQVVRGDSAAYFCASSPQSQMNTEAFFGQGTRLTVV.

The chain joins TRBV28 to TRBJ2-1; TRBD2 agrees at 8 bases. The CDR3 runs 14 residues. From germline, CDR1 is MDHEN and CDR2 SYDVKM. Trimming cost V 5 bases and J 7 bases; bases outside gene matches: 7. The CDR3 region is CASSSGGGWNEQFF. Written as DNA, the CDR3 is TGTGCCAGCAGTAGCGGGGGCGGGTGGAATGAGCAGTTCTTC.

J is TRBJ1-2 and V is TRBV4-3; no firm D call. From germline, CDR1 is LGHNA and CDR2 YSLEER. Trimming removed 4 bases at V and 4 bases at J, with 16 bases between. This CDR3 region has 15 residues. The CDR3 sequence: CASSPPGRRGYGYTF. The CDR3 DNA reads as TGCGCCAGCAGCCCCCCGGGGAGGAGAGGCTATGGCTACACCTTC.

The V gene is TRBV4-3, the J gene TRBJ1-1, with a weak D call TRBD1 (5 bases). The CDR3 is 15 amino acids. Trimming shortened V by 0 bases and J by 4 bases, and 12 bases separated the two germline ends. Looked up from germline, CDR1 is LGHNA and CDR2 is YSLEER. In DNA, the CDR3 is TGCGCCAGCAGCCAAGATTACAGGCGCGGCACTGAAGCTTTCTTT. It specifies CASSQDYRRGTEAFF.

The chain is built from TRBV11-2 and TRBJ2-5; D possibly corresponds to TRBD1 (6 bases). Trimming left V 6 bases short and J 4 bases short, with 15 bases between. The CDR3 covers 14 residues. From germline, CDR1 is SGHAT and CDR2 FQNNGV. The CDR3 DNA sequence: TGTGCCAGCAGGGGAAACAGGGATCCAGAGACCCAGTACTTC. Protein sequence: CASRGNRDPETQYF.

This clone was seen a single time. The rearrangement links TRBV28 to TRBJ2-7, with TRBD1 matching 9 bases. From germline, CDR1 is MDHEN and CDR2 SYDVKM. This CDR3 contains 14 residues. J was trimmed by 3 bases and V by 3 bases; bases with no gene match: 3. CDR3 sequence reads: CASSFRDRDYEQYF. Here the CDR3 DNA reads TGTGCCAGCAGTTTCCGGGACAGGGACTACGAGCAGTACTTC.

The chain carries TRBV28 and TRBJ1-1, with D uncertain. With 6 bases removed from V and 3 bases from J, the gap between germline ends came to 11 bases. The CDR3 length is 13 residues. Germline V lookup: CDR1 MDHEN, CDR2 SYDVKM. The CDR3 DNA reads TGTGCCAGCAGCACTAACTGGGACACTGAAGCTTTCTTT. Protein: CASSTNWDTEAFF.

The rearrangement links TRBV7-2 to TRBJ2-3; D remains ambiguous. Germline values: CDR1 SGHTA, CDR2 FQGNSA. This CDR3 has 15 residues. V lost 5 bases, J lost 2 bases, and 14 bases lay in between. The CDR3 DNA follows: TGTGCCAGCAGCCTAGGCGGCCGGGTCACAGATACGCAGTATTTT. Protein product: CASSLGGRVTDTQYF.

About this clone itself: This sample includes further DNA sequences coding for the same CDR3. This chain joins TRBV5-1 and TRBJ2-1; D perhaps matches TRBD1 (6 bases). V shed 2 bases and J shed 4 bases, with 10 bases lying between them. The CDR3 spans 14 residues. Germline lookup yields CDR1 SGHRS and CDR2 YFSETQ. CDR3 residues: CASSLQGSYNEQFF. In nucleotides, the CDR3 is TGCGCCAGCAGCTTACAGGGATCTTACAATGAGCAGTTCTTC.

This chain connects TRBV7-2 to TRBJ1-1; 7 nucleotides match TRBD1. The junction had 6 bases not matched to a gene; V was cut back by 4 bases and J by 4 bases. Germline-derived CDR1 and CDR2 are SGHTA and FQGNSA. The CDR3 extends over 14 amino acids. The CDR3, as DNA: TGTGCCAGCAGCTCCACAGGGGATGCCACTGAAGCTTTCTTT. This encodes CASSSTGDATEAFF. The full variable domain, completed using reference TRBV7-2 and TRBJ1-1, is GAGVSQSPSNKVTEKGKDVELRCDPISGHTALYWYRQSLGQGLEFLIYFQGNSAPDKSGLPSDRFSAERTGGSVSTLTIQRTQQEDSAVYLCASSSTGDATEAFFGQGTRLTVV.

The chain uses TRBV27 and TRBJ2-7; 7 nucleotides line up with TRBD1. CDR3 size: 15 residues. CDR1 and CDR2 from the germline V gene are MNHEY and SMNVEV (reference sequence). Trimming cost V 2 bases and J 2 bases; bases outside gene matches: 6. CDR3 bases: TGTGCCAGCAGTTTAAGTAGGACAGGTACCTACGAGCAGTACTTC. As protein: CASSLSRTGTYEQYF.

This clone was found once. The rearrangement uses TRBV5-1 and TRBJ1-6; 7 positions match TRBD1. The CDR3 contains 15 residues. Germline CDR1 SGHRS, CDR2 YFSETQ. The J segment lost 8 bases and the V segment lost 5 bases, leaving 10 bases of the junction unmatched. Written as DNA, the CDR3 is TGCGCCAGCAGGGATGCCGGGACAGAGGATTCACCCCTCCACTTT. Translating it yields CASRDAGTEDSPLHF.

This chain uses TRBV29-1 with TRBJ2-5; D is unresolved. The CDR3 runs 13 residues. Looked up from germline, CDR1 is SQVTM and CDR2 is ANQGSEA. V lost 7 bases, J lost 2 bases, and 14 bases lay in between. The CDR3, as DNA: TGCAGCGGACCCAGACACTGGCAAGAGACCCAGTACTTC. Its protein is CSGPRHWQETQYF.

The chain couples TRBV6-6 to TRBJ1-1; tentatively, D is TRBD1 (6 bases). Germline CDR1 is MNHNY and CDR2 is SVGAGI (reference sequence). V was shortened by 5 bases and J by 0 bases, with 16 bases between the two germline ends. The CDR3 has 16 amino acids. CDR3 coding DNA: TGTGCCAGCAGTCCTCGGACAGAAGCATTGAACACTGAAGCTTTCTTT. It encodes CASSPRTEALNTEAFF.